This T cell receptor (beta chain) was identified during a study of T cell responses to AZD1222 COVID-19 vaccine. About the research overall: Researchers grouped second doses given at about 4 or about 12 weeks into one pool.

V was trimmed by 11 bases and J by 4 bases, leaving 8 bases between them. The CDR3 contains 10 residues. Germline CDR1 is LNHDA and CDR2 is SQIVND (reference sequence). TCRdb's table, derived via immunoSEQ multiplex PCR, lists solely in-frame clones and lacks some. The data show 90,000 to 110,000 clones, about 81% seen once. The chain combines TRBV19 with TRBJ1-2; D is unclear. The sample consisted of peripheral blood, taken on day 0 of AZD1222 vaccination. The source is an adult in good health. Here the CDR3 reads CARYLYGYTF. The CDR3 DNA is TGTGCCCGATACCTCTATGGCTACACCTTC.